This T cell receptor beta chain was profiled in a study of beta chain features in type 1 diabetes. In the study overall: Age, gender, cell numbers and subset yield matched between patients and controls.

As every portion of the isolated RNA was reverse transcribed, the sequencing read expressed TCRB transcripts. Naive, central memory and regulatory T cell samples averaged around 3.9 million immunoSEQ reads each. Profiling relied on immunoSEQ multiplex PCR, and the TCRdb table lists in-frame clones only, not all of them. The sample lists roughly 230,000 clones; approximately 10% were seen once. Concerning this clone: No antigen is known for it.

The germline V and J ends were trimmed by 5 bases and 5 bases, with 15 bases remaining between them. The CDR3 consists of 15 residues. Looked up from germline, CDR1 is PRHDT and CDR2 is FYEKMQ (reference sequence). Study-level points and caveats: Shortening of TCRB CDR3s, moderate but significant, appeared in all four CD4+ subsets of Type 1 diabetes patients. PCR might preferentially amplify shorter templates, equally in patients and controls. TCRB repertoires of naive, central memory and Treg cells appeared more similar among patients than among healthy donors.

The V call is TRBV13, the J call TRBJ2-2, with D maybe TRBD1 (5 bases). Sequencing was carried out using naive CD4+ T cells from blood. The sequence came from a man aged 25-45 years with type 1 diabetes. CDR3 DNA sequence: TGTGCCAGCAGCCCCAGGGAAGGAAAGACCGGGGAGCTGTTTTTT. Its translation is CASSPREGKTGELFF.